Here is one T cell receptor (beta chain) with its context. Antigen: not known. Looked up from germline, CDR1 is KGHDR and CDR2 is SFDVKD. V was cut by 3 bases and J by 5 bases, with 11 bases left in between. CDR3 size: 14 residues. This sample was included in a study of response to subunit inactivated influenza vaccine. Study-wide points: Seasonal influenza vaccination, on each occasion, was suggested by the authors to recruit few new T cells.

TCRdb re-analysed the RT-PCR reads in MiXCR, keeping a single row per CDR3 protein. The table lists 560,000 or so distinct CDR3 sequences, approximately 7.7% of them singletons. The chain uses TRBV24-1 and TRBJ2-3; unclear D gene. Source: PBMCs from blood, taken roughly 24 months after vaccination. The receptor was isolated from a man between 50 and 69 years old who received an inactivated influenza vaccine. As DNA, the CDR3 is TGTGCCACCAGTGATGTAAGACAAAAAGATACGCAGTATTTT. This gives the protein CATSDVRQKDTQYF.